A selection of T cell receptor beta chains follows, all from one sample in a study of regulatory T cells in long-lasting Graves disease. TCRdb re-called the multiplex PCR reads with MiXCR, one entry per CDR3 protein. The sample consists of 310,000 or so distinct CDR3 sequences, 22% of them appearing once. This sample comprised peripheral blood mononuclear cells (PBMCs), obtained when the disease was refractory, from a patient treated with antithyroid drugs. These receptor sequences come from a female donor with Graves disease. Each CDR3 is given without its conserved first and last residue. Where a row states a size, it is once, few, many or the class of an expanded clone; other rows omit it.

CDR3 protein: ASSRYSYYEQY
clone size: -
V gene: TRBV6-2/TRBV6-3

CDR3 protein: ASGARGRSPLH
clone size: few
V gene: TRBV27

CDR3 protein: SVEFRLNYGYT
clone size: many
V gene: TRBV29-1

CDR3 protein: SGSGTSPRKAQY
clone size: -
V gene: TRBV29-1

CDR3 protein: ASGSANYGYT
clone size: -
V gene: TRBV5-5

CDR3 protein: ASSWGGTGELF
clone size: many
V gene: TRBV27

CDR3 protein: SVVRDSDNEQF
clone size: -
V gene: TRBV29-1

CDR3 protein: ASSLATTDNK
clone size: -
V gene: TRBV7-9

CDR3 protein: ASSRKQNTGELF
clone size: -
V gene: TRBV19

CDR3 protein: ASSQWGPYNEQF
clone size: few
V gene: TRBV4-3

CDR3 protein: SASMGLGAQY
clone size: -
V gene: TRBV20-1

CDR3 protein: ASSWGLPGETQY
clone size: many
V gene: TRBV7-9

CDR3 protein: ASSGGTTRRETQY
clone size: many
V gene: TRBV7-2

CDR3 protein: ASSGTGTVAKNIQY
clone size: many
V gene: TRBV28

CDR3 protein: SASKPAYEQY
clone size: many
V gene: TRBV20-1

CDR3 protein: ASSLNSGDEQY
clone size: -
V gene: TRBV7-9

CDR3 protein: ASSLVSLRGETYEQY
clone size: -
V gene: TRBV7-2

CDR3 protein: ASSLDSSSGADTQY
clone size: few
V gene: TRBV11-2

CDR3 protein: ASSYSGGTGGELF
clone size: -
V gene: TRBV2

CDR3 protein: SASGRVAYEQY
clone size: many
V gene: TRBV20-1

CDR3 protein: SARGGNGELF
clone size: -
V gene: TRBV20-1

CDR3 protein: ASSPGVGAQEKLF
clone size: -
V gene: TRBV12-3/TRBV12-4

CDR3 protein: SVESGDYGYT
clone size: -
V gene: TRBV20-1

CDR3 protein: SARLYAGGETQY
clone size: -
V gene: TRBV20-1

CDR3 protein: ASGWQENKAF
clone size: many
V gene: TRBV28

CDR3 protein: ASSLPTGGIGGELF
clone size: -
V gene: TRBV7-8

CDR3 protein: ASSRMVETQY
clone size: -
V gene: TRBV14

CDR3 protein: ASSQDHRATDTEAF
clone size: many
V gene: TRBV4-3

CDR3 protein: SASGQGGYEQY
clone size: -
V gene: TRBV20-1

CDR3 protein: TSSYGAGAAEETQY
clone size: once
V gene: TRBV6-2/TRBV6-3

CDR3 protein: ASGRGGEKLF
clone size: few
V gene: TRBV6-1

CDR3 protein: ASSSAGGDYGYT
clone size: many
V gene: TRBV28

CDR3 protein: ASSLVSGTGWDYGYT
clone size: few
V gene: TRBV7-9

CDR3 protein: ASTPYRDLAEGELF
clone size: -
V gene: TRBV28

CDR3 protein: AGESGRGELF
clone size: few
V gene: TRBV5-4

CDR3 protein: ASSLGADTEAF
clone size: few
V gene: TRBV5-5

CDR3 protein: ASGEGLNTEAF
clone size: -
V gene: TRBV2

CDR3 protein: SARASETQY
clone size: many
V gene: TRBV20-1

CDR3 protein: ASSLGDRVEDQPQH
clone size: -
V gene: TRBV7-8

CDR3 protein: ASSGSRDSPLTDTQY
clone size: -
V gene: TRBV7-2

CDR3 protein: ASSLIGGPNTEAF
clone size: once
V gene: TRBV7-9

CDR3 protein: ASSPPSGISETQY
clone size: many
V gene: TRBV3-1

CDR3 protein: ASSFRLAGGNEQF
clone size: -
V gene: TRBV12-3/TRBV12-4

CDR3 protein: ASSPPGQGLAKNIQY
clone size: few
V gene: TRBV18

CDR3 protein: ASSAYSGGTGELF
clone size: -
V gene: TRBV7-2

CDR3 protein: ASSSGLEETQY
clone size: many
V gene: TRBV28

CDR3 protein: ASSLVSQQETQY
clone size: -
V gene: TRBV7-2

CDR3 protein: SADTLAGAHEQY
clone size: -
V gene: TRBV20-1